A single sample is the source of the 9 T cell receptor beta chains below, sequenced in a study of shared clonotypes between healthy human individuals. TCRdb's copy holds only in-frame clones and misses some; the assay was immunoSEQ multiplex PCR. In the table there are roughly 2 million clones, 90% to 96% of which are singletons. Sequenced input: naive CD4+ T cells sorted from blood. Subset noted: CD45RA+ positively selected. Receptors were obtained from a man between 18 and 29 years old in good health.

J is TRBJ2-1 and V is TRBV6-5, with D perhaps given as TRBD1 or TRBD2 (5 bases each). Trimming took off 5 bases at V and 6 bases at J, with 17 bases between the two ends. This CDR3 is built from 15 residues. Germline V gives CDR1 MNHEY, CDR2 SVGAGI. The CDR3 DNA is TGTGCCAGCAGTCTCCTCGGGACGGGGCGCAATGAGCAGTTCTTC. Translated, it gives CASSLLGTGRNEQFF.

About this clone: The sample carries other DNA sequences with the same CDR3. This chain joins TRBV9 and TRBJ1-4; D not certain. The CDR3 length is 15 residues. With 0 bases removed from V and 4 bases from J, the gap between germline ends came to 10 bases. Germline V CDR1 and CDR2: SGDLS, YYNGEE. Here the CDR3 reads CASSVEAGSNEKLFF. DNA of the CDR3: TGTGCCAGCAGCGTAGAGGCAGGAAGTAATGAAAAACTGTTTTTT.

Notes on this clone: Here the CDR3 omits its conserved ending phenylalanine or tryptophan, so a read error is the likely source. Because the CDR3's place on the DNA is in doubt, the DNA is left out and the CDR3 is given as listed by TCRdb. V is TRBV6-4 and J is TRBJ2-7; the listed D gene, TRBD1, was not tested against the DNA. The CDR3 adds up to 10 amino acids, both ends counted. CDR1 MRHNA and CDR2 SNTAGT come from the germline V gene. CDR3 protein: CASSKTGQGI.

Regarding this clone: Within the sample, other DNA sequences also encode this same CDR3. V gene TRBV28 combines with J gene TRBJ2-7; D ambiguous. V was cut by 1 base and J by 2 bases, with 12 bases left in between. In germline, CDR1 is MDHEN, CDR2 SYDVKM. CDR3 length equals 15 residues. CDR3 residues: CASSLFGGGAYEQYF. In DNA, the CDR3 is TGTGCCAGCAGTTTATTTGGCGGTGGGGCCTACGAGCAGTACTTC.

This chain connects TRBV11-2 to TRBJ1-3; D gene ambiguous. The length of the CDR3 is 14 residues. Germline CDR1 and CDR2: SGHAT and FQNNGV. V lost 0 bases and J lost 6, with 9 bases in between. The CDR3 here is CASSLDGPANTIYF. The DNA for the CDR3 is TGTGCCAGCAGCTTAGACGGTCCTGCAAACACCATATATTTT.

V gene TRBV9 combines with J gene TRBJ1-1, with D unresolved. Trimming pared 2 bases from V and 2 bases from J, leaving 10 bases between. The CDR3 contains 14 residues. CDR1 SGDLS and CDR2 YYNGEE come from the germline V gene. As DNA, the CDR3 is TGTGCCAGCAGCGTGGACCGCTATAACACTGAAGCTTTCTTT. It yields the protein CASSVDRYNTEAFF.

DNA of the CDR3: TGTGCCAGTAGCCTTAGGACAGAGCCGAACACTGAAGCTTTCTTT. It translates to CASSLRTEPNTEAFF. This chain uses TRBV19 with TRBJ1-1, with D tentatively TRBD1 (6 bases). This CDR3 is built from 15 residues. Per the germline V gene, CDR1 is LNHDA and CDR2 is SQIVND (reference sequence). V gave up 6 bases and J gave up 1 base, with 15 bases separating them.

The chain recombines TRBV25-1 with TRBJ1-2; weak D call: TRBD1 (5 bases). The CDR3 covers 15 residues. V lost 7 bases and J lost 0, with 15 bases in between. CDR1 is MGHDK, CDR2 SYGVNS, per germline. CDR3 protein: CASTPGTQANYGYTF. The CDR3 nucleotides read TGTGCCAGCACCCCTGGGACTCAAGCTAACTATGGCTACACCTTC.

As for this clone: Other DNA sequences in the sample encode the same CDR3. The chain recombines TRBV6-5 with TRBJ1-5; TRBD1 aligns across 8 bases. Germline V gives CDR1 MNHEY, CDR2 SVGAGI. The J segment lost 4 bases and the V segment lost 6 bases, leaving 8 bases of the junction unmatched. The CDR3 contains 15 residues. The CDR3, as DNA: TGTGCCAGCAGACCCGACAGGGGAAGTAATCAGCCCCAGCATTTT. Translated, it gives CASRPDRGSNQPQHF.